This TCR beta chain is drawn from a study of OX40 agonist ivuxolimab in advanced cancers. Whole-study context: An agonistic human IgG2 monoclonal antibody against OX40 (CD134) was given.

Study results and limitations: The investigators did not determine what antigen specificity the expanded peripheral T cells had.

Clones were sequenced by immunoSEQ multiplex PCR, and TCRdb holds only the in-frame ones, with some missing. The sample consists of 22,000 or so clones, around 80% of them appearing once. Remarks on this clone: Its antigen is unknown.

There are 14 residues in the CDR3. Trimming pared 5 bases from V and 5 bases from J, leaving 16 bases between. The receptor's source is an adult with an advanced solid tumor such as melanoma, head and neck, liver or kidney cancer. This chain links TRBV7-1 with TRBJ2-7; maybe TRBD2 (5 bases). TRBV7-1 is labeled an ORF, and its function is uncertain. Sequences were derived from CD4+ or CD8+ T cells sorted from blood, sampled in a trial of the OX40 agonist ivuxolimab. CDR3 bases: TGTGCCAGCAGCCTGGGTCGGAGGTCCAACGAGCAGTACTTC. Its protein is CASSLGRRSNEQYF.